One sample yielded the 19 T cell receptor beta chains listed below, sequenced in a study of blood T cell repertoires in COVID-19. Measured with immunoSEQ multiplex PCR; TCRdb has only the in-frame clones, and not every one. The table lists almost 80,000 clones, 80% to 95% of them singletons. The specimen sequenced was peripheral blood. The receptors were gathered from a woman aged 80 or older with acute or convalescent COVID-19.

This clone was seen once. This chain links TRBV28 with TRBJ1-2, with 9 bases identical to TRBD1. The V and J ends lost 7 bases and 7 bases, in that order; junction bases with no gene match: 10. Per germline, CDR1 MDHEN and CDR2 SYDVKM. This CDR3 has 14 amino acids. CDR3 in DNA: TGTGCCAGCACTCCGACAGGGGGTTTAGGTGGCTACACCTTC. It is translated as CASTPTGGLGGYTF.

The chain recombines TRBV28 with TRBJ2-1; no clear D. Germline CDR1 is MDHEN and CDR2 is SYDVKM. V was shortened by 5 bases and J by 9 bases, with 11 bases between the two germline ends. The CDR3 sequence is 12 residues long. The chain's CDR3 is CASSQASTEQFF. CDR3 sequence (DNA): TGTGCCAGCAGTCAAGCCTCTACTGAGCAGTTCTTC.

V gene TRBV29-1 combines with J gene TRBJ2-1, with D perhaps matching TRBD2 (5 bases). The CDR3 has 13 amino acids. Germline lookup yields CDR1 SQVTM and CDR2 ANQGSEA. The V and J ends lost 7 bases and 1 base respectively, with 11 bases between them. This CDR3 is CSARGQSYNEQFF. CDR3 in DNA: TGCAGCGCCCGAGGGCAGTCCTACAATGAGCAGTTCTTC.

CDR3 residues: CASSLFGTGSQQPQHF. CDR3 sequence (DNA): TGTGCCAGCAGTTTATTCGGGACAGGAAGTCAGCAGCCCCAGCATTTT. The chain employs TRBV28 and TRBJ1-5, with 8 nucleotides matching TRBD1. The CDR3 length is 16 residues. Trimming cost V 1 base and J 7 bases; bases outside gene matches: 9. The V gene's germline CDR1 is MDHEN and CDR2 SYDVKM.

The rearrangement joins TRBV7-2 to TRBJ2-7, with 8 bases identical to TRBD1. This CDR3 spans 15 amino acids. The V gene end was trimmed by 5 bases and the J gene end by 3 bases; junction bases not matched to a gene: 9. The germline V gene encodes CDR1 SGHTA and CDR2 FQGNSA. CDR3 protein: CASSPTQGAIYEQYF. The CDR3 DNA reads TGTGCCAGCAGCCCTACTCAGGGGGCAATCTACGAGCAGTACTTC.

The count of this clone is one. This chain uses TRBV7-6 with TRBJ2-5; D is possibly TRBD1 (6 bases). The CDR3 contains 14 residues. V lost 5 bases to trimming and J lost 4 bases, with 14 bases between them. Germline CDR1 reads SGHVS; CDR2 reads FNYEAQ. The CDR3 protein is CASSATGTAETQYF. Here the CDR3 DNA reads TGTGCCAGCAGCGCTACAGGGACGGCAGAGACCCAGTACTTC.

The genes are TRBV5-4 and TRBJ1-6, with 7 bases identical to TRBD1. Germline V gene data show CDR1 as SGHNT and CDR2 as YYREEE (reference sequence). Trimming at V came to 3 bases and at J to 8 bases, leaving 14 bases not matched to a gene. The CDR3 contains 17 residues. The CDR3 protein is CASSSTGAGGGDSPLHF. The CDR3 bases are TGTGCCAGCAGCTCGACAGGAGCAGGGGGTGGGGATTCACCCCTCCACTTT.

The V and J genes are TRBV3-1 (or the pseudogene TRBV3-2) and TRBJ2-1; TRBD2 agrees at 14 bases. Germline CDR1 LGHDT, CDR2 YNNKEL (reference sequence). Trimming removed 1 base from V and 6 bases from J; junction bases left unmatched: 2. CDR3 length: 16 residues. For the CDR3, the DNA is TGTGCCAGCAGCCAAGCCGGGACTAGCGGGAGCAATGAGCAGTTCTTC. Translating gives CASSQAGTSGSNEQFF.

V usage is TRBV5-5 and J usage is TRBJ2-2; no definite D call. In germline, CDR1 is SGHKS, CDR2 YYEKEE (reference sequence). The CDR3 is 14 amino acids. Trimming removed 0 bases at V and 7 bases at J, with 10 bases between. The CDR3, as DNA: TGTGCCAGCAGCTTGGTGGCTAGTCGCGGGGAGCTGTTTTTT. It translates to CASSLVASRGELFF.

V is TRBV5-4 and J is TRBJ2-3; no definite D call. The CDR3 is 15 amino acids. CDR1 SGHNT and CDR2 YYREEE come from the germline V gene (reference sequence). The V end was cut by 0 bases, the J end by 0 bases, with 8 bases between. CDR3 protein: CASSLGGTSTDTQYF. The CDR3 DNA reads TGTGCCAGCAGCTTGGGCGGAACTAGCACAGATACGCAGTATTTT. The entire variable domain, with the rest obtained from reference TRBV5-4 and TRBJ2-3, is as follows: ETGVTQSPTHLIKTRGQQVTLRCSSQSGHNTVSWYQQALGQGPQFIFQYYREEENGRGNFPPRFSGLQFPNYSSELNVNALELDDSALYLCASSLGGTSTDTQYFGPGTRLTVL.

This clone has a handful of counts. V is TRBV6-5 and J is TRBJ2-1, with 7 bases lining up with TRBD1. Germline V gives CDR1 MNHEY, CDR2 SVGAGI. This CDR3 contains 13 residues. V lost 8 bases to trimming and J lost 0 bases; unmatched junction nucleotides: 1. CDR3 sequence reads: CASGTDSYNEQFF. The CDR3 bases are TGTGCCAGCGGGACAGACTCCTACAATGAGCAGTTCTTC.

This chain joins TRBV3-1 (or the pseudogene TRBV3-2) and TRBJ1-3; D uncertain. V lost 0 bases to trimming and J lost 4 bases, with 16 bases between them. CDR3 length: 17 residues. Germline V lookup: CDR1 LGHDT, CDR2 YNNKEL (reference sequence). The CDR3 region has the DNA TGTGCCAGCAGCCAAGATAAATCCGGGATTGCCGGAAACACCATATATTTT. Encoded protein: CASSQDKSGIAGNTIYF.

This sequence joins TRBV6-5 and TRBJ2-3, with D possibly being TRBD1 (5 bases). The germline CDR1 and CDR2 sequences are MNHEY and SVGAGI. V lost 7 bases, J lost 3 bases, and 14 bases lay in between. The length of the CDR3 is 14 residues. The CDR3 here is CASTRGVGTDTQYF. CDR3 DNA: TGTGCCAGCACTAGGGGTGTGGGTACAGATACGCAGTATTTT.

CDR3 bases: TGTGCCAGCAGCTTAGGACAGGTGTACACTGAAGCTTTCTTT. It is translated as CASSLGQVYTEAFF. This chain uses TRBV7-9 with TRBJ1-1; maybe TRBD1 (6 bases). The ends were cut back, 1 base at V and 3 bases at J, with 9 bases in the middle. CDR3 length equals 14 residues. Per germline, CDR1 SEHNR and CDR2 FQNEAQ (reference sequence).

This chain joins TRBV5-1 and TRBJ2-7; TRBD2 agrees at 7 bases. The germline V gene encodes CDR1 SGHRS and CDR2 YFSETQ. The trim removed 4 bases at V and 0 bases at J, leaving 4 bases unmatched. This CDR3 comprises 14 residues. CDR3 sequence (DNA): TGCGCCAGCAGCCAGAGCGGGGCCTCCTACGAGCAGTACTTC. Encoded protein: CASSQSGASYEQYF.

The chain has TRBV5-1 and TRBJ1-5; D gene uncertain. CDR1 and CDR2 (germline): SGHRS, YFSETQ. The CDR3 has 15 amino acids. V was pared by 4 bases and J by 4 bases, with 15 bases between. This CDR3 is CASSIGGSGNQPQHF. The DNA for the CDR3 is TGCGCCAGCAGCATTGGAGGGTCCGGGAATCAGCCCCAGCATTTT.

The chain has TRBV19 and TRBJ2-3, with D possibly being TRBD1 (6 bases). The CDR3 is 16 residues long. The V gene lost 4 bases and the J gene lost 3 bases, with 17 bases spanning the gap. Germline V gene sequence: CDR1 LNHDA, CDR2 SQIVND (reference sequence). CDR3 nucleotides: TGTGCCAGTAGTACAGGGACACTGAAGGGGACAGATACGCAGTATTTT. It translates to CASSTGTLKGTDTQYF.

This chain uses TRBV5-6 with TRBJ2-7; D gene ambiguous. CDR1 and CDR2 from the germline V gene are SGHDT and YYEEEE. This CDR3 spans 12 amino acids. Trimming pared 5 bases from V and 2 bases from J, leaving 8 bases between. The CDR3 here is CASSLNTYEQYF. CDR3 in DNA: TGTGCCAGCAGTCTGAACACCTACGAGCAGTACTTC.

This chain links TRBV5-4 with TRBJ1-5, with 9 nucleotides matching TRBD1. The CDR3 loop spans 13 amino acids. The germline V gene has CDR1 SGHNT and CDR2 YYREEE (reference sequence). V was clipped by 5 bases and J by 5 bases; unmatched bases: 2. The CDR3 sequence is CASSRDRDQPQHF. CDR3 bases: TGTGCCAGCAGTCGGGACAGGGATCAGCCCCAGCATTTT. Together with reference TRBV5-4 and TRBJ1-5, the CDR3 gives the full variable domain: ETGVTQSPTHLIKTRGQQVTLRCSSQSGHNTVSWYQQALGQGPQFIFQYYREEENGRGNFPPRFSGLQFPNYSSELNVNALELDDSALYLCASSRDRDQPQHFGDGTRLSIL.